This paragraph reports one T cell receptor (beta chain). The data are from a study of blood T cell repertoires in COVID-19. Authors' analysis steps: Quantification of nucleated cells was approximated via reference gene primer amplification. Assay: immunoSEQ multiplex PCR; the TCRdb copy retains only in-frame clones and omits some. That table is the source of V, J and clone size, and D and trimming were worked out from the DNA. The sample holds 200,000 or so clones, about 85% seen once. V gave up 2 bases and J gave up 9 bases, with 11 bases separating them. The CDR3 sequence is 13 residues long. Germline V lookup: CDR1 MNHEY, CDR2 SVGEGT. Clinical history reported by participants formed the basis on which cohorts were assigned. Two negative PCRs, clearance, or symptom resolution characterized the recovered Cohort 3 donors.

This rearrangement joins TRBV6-2 or TRBV6-3 to TRBJ1-5; the D is unclear. The clonotype originates from a man aged 30-40 years who had recovered from COVID-19. The sequenced material came from PBMCs or T cells enriched from blood (not recorded which). CDR3 nucleotide sequence: TGTGCCAGCAGTTACCGCGATTCACGGCCCCAGCATTTT. Amino acid sequence: CASSYRDSRPQHF.